The present T cell receptor beta chain was sequenced within a study of human T cells and chemical hapten exposure. Indicated time point: patch test 1, 2 weeks after DPC sensitization. Specified treatment: therapeutic diphenylcyclopropenone sensitization with weekly scalp DPC. TCRdb fed the RACE reads into MiXCR, producing one record per CDR3 protein. Here the sample spans roughly 360,000 distinct CDR3 sequences, nearly 5% being singletons. Sequences were derived from whole blood, sampled in connection with sensitization to the hapten diphenylcyclopropenone (DPC). The receptor's source is a woman in her fifties or sixties with alopecia areata. Some clones in this sample may be carry-over from other donors' samples.

CDR3 coding DNA: TGCAGCGTTGTTGGGGGCAACGGACGGGTAAGCACTGAAGCTTTCTTT. It codes for CSVVGGNGRVSTEAFF. The rearrangement links TRBV29-1 to TRBJ1-1; tentative D call: TRBD1 (6 bases). This CDR3 has 16 residues. Between the trimmed V and J ends, which lost 4 bases and 4 bases, there was a span of 22 bases. Germline CDR1 reads SQVTM; CDR2 reads ANQGSEA. Complete variable domain (other parts from reference TRBV29-1 and TRBJ1-1): SAVISQKPSRDICQRGTSLTIQCQVDSQVTMMFWYRQQPGQSLTLIATANQGSEATYESGFVIDKFPISRPNLTFSTLTVSNMSPEDSSIYLCSVVGGNGRVSTEAFFGQGTRLTVV.